This is a list of T cell receptor beta chains from one sample in a study of blood T cell repertoires in COVID-19. TCRdb's copy holds only in-frame clones and misses some; the assay was immunoSEQ multiplex PCR. The sample records fewer than 200,000 clones, about 88% being singletons. Sequenced input: PBMCs or T cells enriched from blood (not recorded which). These receptors all stem from a human donor with acute COVID-19. The donor label of this sample is uncertain. CDR3s include the opening cysteine and the closing phenylalanine or tryptophan. The order of the fields is V gene, D gene, J gene, clone size, CDR3 protein. D genes are given only for firm matches. Expanded clones get a size class; other rows say once, few or many, or leave the size out.

TRBV19	.	TRBJ2-1	.	CASNPTGSSYNEQFF
TRBV9	TRBD1	TRBJ1-1	.	CASSARTGAQDTEAFF
TRBV12-3/TRBV12-4	.	TRBJ1-1	.	CASRFTENTEAFF
TRBV30	TRBD1	TRBJ1-2	.	CAWRTPGGFYGYTF
TRBV4-3	.	TRBJ1-1	.	CASSQEVENTEAFF
TRBV5-1	.	TRBJ2-5	.	CASNPRKVGETQYF
TRBV7-6	TRBD1	TRBJ1-4	.	CASSSTGQGDEKLFF
TRBV9	TRBD1	TRBJ2-5	.	CASSVGGQGWQTQYF
TRBV10-3	.	TRBJ2-4	.	CAISESEAGKNIQYF
TRBV7-9	TRBD1	TRBJ1-2	.	CASSSSTAGQGGYGYTF
TRBV7-9	TRBD1	TRBJ2-7	.	CASSPGQGDEQYF
TRBV18	.	TRBJ2-5	.	CASSPRIGGAPGETQYF
TRBV10-1	.	TRBJ2-5	.	CANEPRIEQETQYF
TRBV11-1	.	TRBJ2-7	few	CASSLEAYEQYF
TRBV5-1	.	TRBJ2-3	.	CASSVGQNTDTQYF
TRBV7-9	.	TRBJ1-1	.	CASGSRRYEVFF
TRBV30	.	TRBJ2-7	.	CAWSVGSQKGVSYEQYF
TRBV10-3	TRBD1	TRBJ2-1	.	CAISEYGTGNNEQFF
TRBV14	.	TRBJ1-3	.	CASSQEVAGNTIYF
TRBV5-1	.	TRBJ2-2	.	CASSLRDLSNTGELFF
TRBV19	.	TRBJ2-2	.	CASSGWEGAGELFF
TRBV4-1	.	TRBJ1-1	.	CASSQDGGRGTEAFF
TRBV5-4	TRBD1	TRBJ1-6	.	CASSLEDRDSPLHF
TRBV11-1	TRBD2	TRBJ2-7	.	CASSQWGGYEQYF
TRBV10-3	.	TRBJ1-6	.	CAISGQGSSPLHF
TRBV6-2/TRBV6-3	TRBD2	TRBJ2-1	.	CASSLLAGGYYNEQFF
TRBV6-6	TRBD1	TRBJ1-2	.	CASSTGQENGYTF
TRBV5-1	TRBD1	TRBJ1-4	.	CASSSGQGVREKLFF
TRBV11-2	TRBD1	TRBJ1-2	.	CASSSLQGQGYGYTF
TRBV4-3	.	TRBJ2-2	.	CASSHSINGRASGELFF
TRBV19	TRBD1	TRBJ1-5	.	CASRFGQDNQPQHF
TRBV6-4	.	TRBJ1-1	.	CASSDSNGENEAFF
TRBV5-1	TRBD1	TRBJ2-7	.	CASSVAGTGVSYEQYF
TRBV7-3	.	TRBJ1-4	.	CASSLQAGANEKLFF
TRBV19	TRBD2	TRBJ2-5	once	CASSMRGAQGTQYF
TRBV20-1	.	TRBJ2-3	.	CSAMRTDTQYF
TRBV29-1	.	TRBJ1-5	few	CSVGEGGYQPQHF
TRBV7-2	.	TRBJ2-3	.	CASRRDSSGPWYF
TRBV29-1	TRBD1	TRBJ1-2	.	CSVRDRGPYGYTF
TRBV4-3	.	TRBJ1-2	.	CASSQGISGARGYTF
TRBV5-1	.	TRBJ1-6	.	CASSLETGRNSPLHF
TRBV11-3	TRBD1	TRBJ2-5	once	CASSLGQGAVETQYF